These 8 T cell receptor beta chains share one sample of origin, sequenced in a study of T cells in Graves' hyperthyroidism and ophthalmopathy. RNA transcripts were the template for amplifying TCR beta CDR3 regions. The study used the HTBI primer set for a first-round RT-PCR of the TCR CDR3. TCRdb reprocessed the multiplex PCR reads via MiXCR and lists one record per CDR3 protein. This sample has a few hundred thousand distinct CDR3 sequences, with 17% found just once. Sequencing was carried out using blood. These receptors originate from a woman aged 18-29 years with Graves' ophthalmopathy.

The chain has TRBV28 and TRBJ2-7, with D maybe TRBD2 (6 bases). The V gene lost 3 bases and the J gene lost 3 bases, with 15 bases spanning the gap. Germline V gives CDR1 MDHEN, CDR2 SYDVKM. The length of the CDR3 is 15 residues. In DNA, the CDR3 is TGTGCCAGCAGTTTCCCCCCCGATAGCGGCTACGAGCAGTACTTC. It specifies CASSFPPDSGYEQYF.

This clonotype was recorded at least ten times. The rearrangement links TRBV2 to TRBJ1-4; tentatively, D is TRBD1 (5 bases). V was clipped by 0 bases and J by 10 bases, with 15 bases between them. In germline, CDR1 is SNHLY, CDR2 FYNNEI. The CDR3 is made up of 15 amino acids. This chain's CDR3 is CASSEASGSRGKLFF. The CDR3 coding sequence is TGTGCCAGCAGTGAAGCGAGCGGCTCGAGGGGAAAACTGTTTTTT.

This sequence joins TRBV27 and TRBJ2-7; D ambiguous. CDR1 is MNHEY and CDR2 is SMNVEV in the germline V gene (reference sequence). The CDR3 contains 14 residues. The V and J ends lost 6 bases and 4 bases respectively, with 16 bases between them. Written as DNA, the CDR3 is TGTGCCAGCAGCCCGGCCGGGTTCTATTACGAGCAGTACTTC. Its protein product is CASSPAGFYYEQYF.

This clonotype was seen a few times. This chain uses TRBV5-1 with TRBJ2-2; 8 bases are a match to TRBD2. The junction had 5 bases not matched to a gene; V was cut back by 4 bases and J by 6 bases. This CDR3 spans 14 amino acids. CDR1 is SGHRS and CDR2 is YFSETQ in the germline V gene. CDR3 sequence: CASSTGTSSGELFF. The CDR3 coding sequence is TGCGCCAGCAGCACCGGGACTAGTTCCGGGGAGCTGTTTTTT.

The table lists this clonotype with many counts. The chain links TRBV29-1 to TRBJ2-1; the match to TRBD1 covers 7 bases. Germline trimming cut 4 bases from V and 4 bases from J; bases unmatched to any gene: 10. CDR1 and CDR2 from the germline V gene are SQVTM and ANQGSEA. This CDR3 has 15 amino acids. This chain's CDR3 is CSVGSGRGMYNEQFF. The CDR3 DNA sequence: TGCAGCGTTGGTTCGGGCAGGGGGATGTACAATGAGCAGTTCTTC.

The chain couples TRBV6-2 or TRBV6-3 to TRBJ2-1; no definite D call. Trimming pared 5 bases from V and 7 bases from J, leaving 18 bases between. Germline V gene data show CDR1 as MNHEY and CDR2 as SVGEGT. The CDR3 is made up of 15 amino acids. The CDR3 nucleotides are TGTGCCAGCAGTACCTACCCCGCGGCGTCTAATGAGCAGTTCTTC. Its protein is CASSTYPAASNEQFF.

This chain uses TRBV27 with TRBJ1-1; D gene unclear. In germline, CDR1 is MNHEY, CDR2 SMNVEV (reference sequence). Trimming cost V 2 bases and J 0 bases, with 13 bases left between them. The CDR3 totals 16 residues. The CDR3 loop reads CASSLPPLPLNTEAFF. The CDR3 bases are TGTGCCAGCAGTTTACCCCCGCTCCCCCTGAACACTGAAGCTTTCTTT.

This clonotype occurred many times. V gene TRBV3-1 combines with J gene TRBJ2-5; possibly TRBD2 for D (7 bases). Trimming left V 4 bases short and J 2 bases short, with 17 bases between. The V gene's germline CDR1 is LGHDT and CDR2 YNNKEL (reference sequence). The CDR3 is made up of 16 amino acids. The CDR3 is CASSRGRGMRQETQYF. CDR3 DNA sequence: TGTGCCAGCAGCCGGGGGCGGGGGATGAGACAAGAGACCCAGTACTTC.